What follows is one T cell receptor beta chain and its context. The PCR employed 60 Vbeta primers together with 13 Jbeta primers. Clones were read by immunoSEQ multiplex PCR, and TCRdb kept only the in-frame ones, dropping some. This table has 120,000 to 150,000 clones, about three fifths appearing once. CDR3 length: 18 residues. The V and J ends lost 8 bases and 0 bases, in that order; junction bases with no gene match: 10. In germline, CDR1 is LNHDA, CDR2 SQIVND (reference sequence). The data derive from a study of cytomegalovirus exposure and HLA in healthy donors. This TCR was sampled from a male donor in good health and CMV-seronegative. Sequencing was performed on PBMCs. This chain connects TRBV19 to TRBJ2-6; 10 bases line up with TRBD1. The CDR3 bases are TGTGCCAGTGCTAGACCGGGACAGGGGATCTCTGGGGCCAACGTCCTGACTTTC. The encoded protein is CASARPGQGISGANVLTF.